These 22 T cell receptor beta chains were sequenced from one sample in a study of cytomegalovirus exposure and HLA in healthy donors. The PCR ran on 60 Vbeta and 13 Jbeta primers. The repertoire was sequenced with immunoSEQ multiplex PCR; TCRdb's copy has only in-frame clones and lacks some. The sample has around 150,000 clones; 60% to 80% are singletons. The sequencing input was PBMCs. The receptors originated from a man between 60 and 70 years old in good health and CMV-seronegative.

The V gene is TRBV11-2, the J gene TRBJ2-1, with 13 positions matching TRBD2. After removal of 3 bases from V and 9 bases from J, the junction contained 8 bases not matched to a gene. The CDR3 is made up of 16 amino acids. Germline CDR1 is SGHAT and CDR2 is FQNNGV. The CDR3 region has the DNA TGTGCCAGCAGCTTTTACGGACTAGCGGGAGCGGTTGAGCAGTTCTTC. Protein sequence: CASSFYGLAGAVEQFF.

The V and J genes are TRBV4-3 and TRBJ2-3; D may correspond to TRBD1 or TRBD2 (10 bases each). CDR1 LGHNA and CDR2 YSLEER come from the germline V gene. The CDR3 has 19 residues. V was shortened by 3 bases and J by 6 bases, with 28 bases between the two germline ends. CDR3 sequence: CASSHGTGASGSDADTQYF. The CDR3 nucleotides are TGCGCCAGCAGCCATGGGACAGGGGCTAGCGGGAGTGATGCGGATACGCAGTATTTT.

For this clone: The junction departs from germline at one end; a sequencing error may be responsible. The rearrangement uses TRBV7-9 and TRBJ1-2; 7 bases fit TRBD1. There are 14 residues in the CDR3. CDR1 and CDR2 from the germline V gene are SEHNR and FQNEAQ (reference sequence). This CDR3 reads CSSSSGTAIYGYTF. The DNA for the CDR3 is TGTTCCAGCAGTTCCGGGACAGCAATTTATGGCTACACCTTC.

The chain carries TRBV6-4 and TRBJ2-1; 15 bases line up with TRBD2. The J segment lost 6 bases and the V segment lost 3 bases, leaving 3 bases of the junction unmatched. This CDR3 contains 16 residues. The germline V gene encodes CDR1 MRHNA and CDR2 SNTAGT. CDR3: CASSEGGLAGGNEQFF. The CDR3 DNA follows: TGTGCCAGCAGTGAGGGGGGACTAGCGGGAGGCAATGAGCAGTTCTTC.

The chain carries TRBV7-2 and TRBJ1-5, with 7 bases that match TRBD1. Germline V gene data show CDR1 as SGHTA and CDR2 as FQGNSA. The junction had 2 bases not matched to a gene; V was cut back by 5 bases and J by 4 bases. This CDR3 region has 13 residues. Written as DNA, the CDR3 is TGTGCCAGCAGCCAGACAGGGAATCAGCCCCAGCATTTT. The encoded protein is CASSQTGNQPQHF.

The chain carries TRBV4-2 and TRBJ2-3; no firm D call. This CDR3 has 14 residues. The V end lost 4 bases, the J end lost 4 bases, and 12 bases lay between the germline ends. CDR1 is LGHNA, CDR2 YNFKEQ, per germline. CDR3 sequence (DNA): TGTGCCAGCAGCCCCTTCGAGGATGCAGATACGCAGTATTTT. Translated: CASSPFEDADTQYF.

The table lists this clone with a count of one. The gene calls are TRBV7-8 and TRBJ1-5; D unresolved. With 1 base removed from V and 1 base from J, the gap between germline ends came to 11 bases. The CDR3 is 16 amino acids. The germline V gene has CDR1 SGHVS and CDR2 FQNEAQ. CDR3: CASSLGTGGSNQPQHF. DNA of the CDR3: TGTGCCAGCAGCTTAGGGACGGGAGGAAGCAATCAGCCCCAGCATTTT.

V and J are TRBV6-1 and TRBJ1-1; perhaps TRBD1 as D (5 bases). The CDR3 is 16 residues long. Trimming took off 2 bases at V and 5 bases at J, with 18 bases between the two ends. Per germline, CDR1 MNHNS and CDR2 SASEGT. The CDR3 nucleotides read TGTGCCAGCAGTGAATTACCCCAAGGGGTGGGAACTGAAGCTTTCTTT. It translates to CASSELPQGVGTEAFF.

A single count supports this clone. V gene TRBV19 combines with J gene TRBJ2-7; 7 nucleotides align to TRBD1. Germline CDR1 reads LNHDA; CDR2 reads SQIVND (reference sequence). The CDR3 totals 14 residues. The V segment lost 1 base and the J segment 5 bases; nucleotides outside the gene matches: 5. The CDR3 loop reads CASSIGQGNDEQYF. The CDR3 nucleotides are TGTGCCAGTAGTATAGGACAGGGCAACGACGAGCAGTACTTC.

V and J are TRBV18 and TRBJ2-7; TRBD2 is a possible D gene (6 bases). This CDR3 has 12 amino acids. From germline, CDR1 is KGHSH and CDR2 LQKENI. Trimming removed 6 bases at V and 6 bases at J, with 12 bases between. Here the CDR3 reads CASSLRGGEQYF. DNA for the CDR3: TGTGCCAGCTCCTTGCGGGGCGGCGAGCAGTACTTC.

This clone was observed a few times. The V call is TRBV5-1, the J call TRBJ2-3; 7 bases are shared with TRBD2. This CDR3 is built from 13 residues. Looked up from germline, CDR1 is SGHRS and CDR2 is YFSETQ. Trimming took 4 bases from V and 5 from J; bases not matched to a gene: 4. The CDR3 sequence is CASSREVLDTQYF. The CDR3 DNA is TGCGCCAGCAGCCGGGAGGTTCTAGATACGCAGTATTTT.

This clone was seen only once. V is TRBV28 and J is TRBJ1-4, with 8 bases matching TRBD1. This CDR3 has 15 residues. Germline lookup yields CDR1 MDHEN and CDR2 SYDVKM. J was trimmed by 8 bases and V by 4 bases; bases with no gene match: 9. The CDR3 protein is CASSSGTGPNEKLFF. The CDR3 nucleotides are TGTGCCAGCAGTTCAGGGACAGGCCCGAACGAAAAACTGTTTTTT.

This clone showed up just once. The chain carries TRBV7-9 and TRBJ1-3; D is unresolved. Trimming removed 5 bases from V and 1 base from J, with 9 bases in between. Germline V CDR1 and CDR2: SEHNR, FQNEAQ (reference sequence). The CDR3 runs to 14 residues. The CDR3 loop is CASSETGSGNTIYF. As DNA, the CDR3 is TGTGCCAGCAGCGAGACGGGGTCTGGAAACACCATATATTTT.

The chain combines TRBV19 with TRBJ2-2; 7 bases match TRBD1. With V trimmed by 1 base and J by 2 bases, 7 bases remained unmatched. Germline V lookup: CDR1 LNHDA, CDR2 SQIVND (reference sequence). The CDR3 has 17 residues. CDR3 loop: CASSIVSGQYNTGELFF. As DNA, the CDR3 is TGTGCCAGTAGTATAGTGTCGGGACAGTATAACACCGGGGAGCTGTTTTTT.

Of note for this clone: Its ends do not fully match the called genes, so a read error is possible. The chain links TRBV7-6 to TRBJ1-1; no clear D. The length of the CDR3 is 15 residues. Germline loops: CDR1 SGHVS, CDR2 FNYEAQ. The CDR3 reads CASNLAGGLDTEAFF. CDR3 sequence (DNA): TGTGCCAGCAACTTAGCGGGCGGGCTTGACACTGAAGCTTTCTTT.

In the case of this clone: Other DNA sequences within the sample encode an identical CDR3. J is TRBJ1-2 and V is TRBV19; tentatively, D is TRBD1 (6 bases). CDR1 is LNHDA, CDR2 SQIVND, per germline (reference sequence). The CDR3 has 13 residues. Trimming cost V 9 bases and J 3 bases, with 14 bases left between them. CDR3 DNA sequence: TGTGCCAGCCGAGCGGGGGGCGACTATGGCTACACCTTC. This translates into CASRAGGDYGYTF.

This CDR3 is CATFRAGTSAGRVGGYTF. The CDR3, as DNA: TGTGCCACCTTTCGGGCAGGGACCTCGGCTGGGAGGGTGGGAGGCTACACCTTC. V usage is TRBV28 and J usage is TRBJ1-2; D possibly corresponds to TRBD1 (5 bases). This CDR3 spans 18 amino acids. Trimming stripped 10 bases from V and 8 bases from J, with 35 bases between. The V gene's germline CDR1 is MDHEN and CDR2 SYDVKM.

This sequence joins TRBV14 and TRBJ1-1; tentative D call: TRBD1 (5 bases). CDR1 is SGHDN and CDR2 is FVKESK in the germline V gene. Trimming left V 5 bases short and J 1 base short, with 8 bases between. The CDR3 is 13 residues long. This CDR3 reads CASSSQENTEAFF. The CDR3 bases are TGTGCCAGCAGCTCACAGGAGAACACTGAAGCTTTCTTT.

The chain carries TRBV7-2 and TRBJ2-1; D perhaps matches TRBD1 (6 bases). Germline V gene sequence: CDR1 SGHTA, CDR2 FQGNSA. The CDR3 length is 13 residues. V was shortened by 4 bases and J by 10 bases, with 14 bases between the two germline ends. This CDR3 reads CASSSARGGEQFF. As DNA, the CDR3 is TGTGCCAGCAGCTCGGCCCGTGGGGGCGAGCAGTTCTTC.

The chain carries TRBV9 and TRBJ2-3, with 12 bases identical to TRBD2. The V segment lost 6 bases and the J segment 8 bases; nucleotides outside the gene matches: 1. Germline CDR1 is SGDLS and CDR2 is YYNGEE. This CDR3 is built from 12 residues. CDR3 in amino acids: CASMTSGGTQYF. The CDR3 DNA reads TGTGCCAGCATGACTAGCGGGGGTACGCAGTATTTT.

This clone has a single count. The V gene is TRBV5-1, the J gene TRBJ2-4; D possibly corresponds to TRBD2 (7 bases). Germline assignment: CDR1 SGHRS and CDR2 YFSETQ. Trimming cost V 0 bases and J 0 bases, with 19 bases left between them. The CDR3 consists of 19 residues. CDR3 DNA: TGCGCCAGCAGCTTGGAAGGGGGGGGATCTCCCTTAGCCAAAAACATTCAGTACTTC. Protein: CASSLEGGGSPLAKNIQYF.

The chain uses TRBV7-3 and TRBJ2-5, with a tentative D call TRBD1 (5 bases). Trimming shortened V by 2 bases and J by 3 bases, and 7 bases separated the two germline ends. This CDR3 comprises 13 residues. Germline V gives CDR1 SGHTA, CDR2 FQGTGA. CDR3 amino acids: CASSLRQKETQYF. CDR3 DNA sequence: TGTGCCAGCAGCTTACGACAGAAAGAGACCCAGTACTTC.